The T cell receptor beta chain described here comes from a study of blood T cells in healthy people across ages. Each individual donor underwent a draw of 8.5 to 10 milliliters of peripheral blood. Alongside a J-beta primer mix, a sample-barcoded 5' primer served in a second PCR lasting roughly 7 to 12 cycles. MiXCR, run by TCRdb on the 5' RACE reads, gives a single entry per CDR3 protein. Found here are around 1,900,000 distinct CDR3 sequences, roughly two fifths of them singletons; the top ten hold roughly 23%. The CDR3 sequence is 14 residues long. Trimming pared 3 bases from V and 6 bases from J, leaving 14 bases between. In germline, CDR1 is MNHEY, CDR2 SMNVEV (reference sequence).

The material sequenced was blood. V is TRBV27 and J is TRBJ1-1; D is unresolved. The sequence came from a human donor in good health. The CDR3: CASSFLYSQSEAFF. In DNA, the CDR3 is TGTGCCAGCAGTTTTCTCTATTCGCAGTCTGAAGCTTTCTTT.